The 7 T cell receptor beta chains below come from one sample, sequenced in a study of regulatory T cells in long-lasting Graves disease. Time point given: newly diagnosed GD, antithyroid drugs for less than 3 months. PBMC RNA served as the TCR library source. According to the study, TCR beta libraries were built with iRepertoire HTBI primers and CDR3-region Arm-PCR. TCRdb re-called the multiplex PCR reads with MiXCR, one entry per CDR3 protein. The repertoire holds roughly 400,000 distinct CDR3 sequences, about 15% seen once, with about 25% in the top ten. These data are also associated with another study on T cells in Graves' hyperthyroidism and ophthalmopathy.

Sequencing was performed on peripheral blood mononuclear cells (PBMCs), taken at new diagnosis, from a patient treated with antithyroid drugs. The receptors were sampled from a woman aged 18-29 years with Graves disease.

The chain carries TRBV7-9 and TRBJ2-7, with 13 bases fitting TRBD2. This CDR3 spans 15 amino acids. Germline V gene data show CDR1 as SEHNR and CDR2 as FQNEAQ (reference sequence). After removal of 4 bases from V and 3 bases from J, the junction contained 3 bases not matched to a gene. For the CDR3, the DNA is TGTGCCAGCAGCTCGGGACTAGCGGGACTCTACGAGCAGTACTTC. It specifies CASSSGLAGLYEQYF.

The V call is TRBV6-1, the J call TRBJ1-4; D call uncertain. The CDR3 totals 13 residues. Germline V lookup: CDR1 MNHNS, CDR2 SASEGT. V lost 3 bases to trimming and J lost 7 bases, with 9 bases between them. CDR3 sequence (DNA): TGTGCCAGCAGTGAGGTCGGGAGTGAAAAACTGTTTTTT. Protein product: CASSEVGSEKLFF.

The rearrangement links TRBV5-4 to TRBJ2-4; D could derive from TRBD1 or TRBD2 (5 bases each). Trimming removed 0 bases from V and 5 bases from J, with 12 bases in between. Germline-derived CDR1 and CDR2 are SGHNT and YYREEE (reference sequence). This CDR3 is built from 15 residues. The CDR3 region has the DNA TGTGCCAGCAGCTTGGCCGGGAAAGGGGAAAACATTCAGTACTTC. Translation gives CASSLAGKGENIQYF.

Ten or more counts support this clonotype. This rearrangement joins TRBV28 to TRBJ2-1, with a tentative D call TRBD1 (5 bases). This CDR3 contains 13 residues. Trimming shortened V by 6 bases and J by 12 bases, and 18 bases separated the two germline ends. Looked up from germline, CDR1 is MDHEN and CDR2 is SYDVKM. Written as DNA, the CDR3 is TGTGCCAGCAGCCTATATCGGACACCTAGGCAGTTCTTC. Translating gives CASSLYRTPRQFF.

This clonotype has ten or more counts. The V gene is TRBV3-1, the J gene TRBJ2-7; possibly TRBD1 for D (6 bases). V gave up 5 bases and J gave up 1 base, with 9 bases separating them. Looked up from germline, CDR1 is LGHDT and CDR2 is YNNKEL (reference sequence). CDR3 length equals 13 residues. The CDR3 sequence: CASSSGHSYEQYF. CDR3 nucleotide sequence: TGTGCCAGCAGCTCGGGACATTCCTACGAGCAGTACTTC.

This clonotype was seen many times. The V call is TRBV5-1, the J call TRBJ2-3; 7 bases map to TRBD1. The CDR3 totals 14 residues. Looked up from germline, CDR1 is SGHRS and CDR2 is YFSETQ. After removal of 8 bases from V and 4 bases from J, the junction contained 10 bases not matched to a gene. CDR3 in DNA: TGCGCCAGTGCCGGGACAGAGGGATCAGATACGCAGTATTTT. Translation: CASAGTEGSDTQYF. Filled out from reference TRBV5-1 and TRBJ2-3, the complete variable domain reads KAGVTQTPRYLIKTRGQQVTLSCSPISGHRSVSWYQQTPGQGLQFLFEYFSETQRNKGNFPGRFSGRQFSNSRSEMNVSTLELGDSALYLCASAGTEGSDTQYFGPGTRLTVL.

The V call is TRBV10-1, the J call TRBJ2-1; TRBD2 is a possible D gene (5 bases). CDR1 is WNHNN, CDR2 SYGVQD, per germline (reference sequence). This CDR3 is built from 14 residues. V gave up 3 bases and J gave up 4 bases, with 10 bases separating them. The CDR3 spells CASSDGMDYNEQFF. Written as DNA, the CDR3 is TGCGCCAGCAGTGACGGGATGGATTACAATGAGCAGTTCTTC.